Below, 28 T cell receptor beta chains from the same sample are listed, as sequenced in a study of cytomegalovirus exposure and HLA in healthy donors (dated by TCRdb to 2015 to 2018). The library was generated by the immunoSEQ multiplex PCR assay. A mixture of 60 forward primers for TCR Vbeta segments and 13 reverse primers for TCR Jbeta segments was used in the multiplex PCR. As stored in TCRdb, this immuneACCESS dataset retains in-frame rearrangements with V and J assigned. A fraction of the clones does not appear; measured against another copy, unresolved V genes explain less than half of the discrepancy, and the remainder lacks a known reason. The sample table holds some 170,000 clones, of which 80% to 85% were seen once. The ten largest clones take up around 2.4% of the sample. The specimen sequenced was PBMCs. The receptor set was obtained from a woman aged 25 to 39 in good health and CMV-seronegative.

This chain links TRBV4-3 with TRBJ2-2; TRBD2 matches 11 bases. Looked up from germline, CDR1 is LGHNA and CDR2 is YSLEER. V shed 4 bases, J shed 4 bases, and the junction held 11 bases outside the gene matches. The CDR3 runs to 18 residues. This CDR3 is CASSRTFTSGGSTGELFF. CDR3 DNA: TGCGCCAGCAGCCGGACATTTACTAGCGGGGGTTCCACCGGGGAGCTGTTTTTT.

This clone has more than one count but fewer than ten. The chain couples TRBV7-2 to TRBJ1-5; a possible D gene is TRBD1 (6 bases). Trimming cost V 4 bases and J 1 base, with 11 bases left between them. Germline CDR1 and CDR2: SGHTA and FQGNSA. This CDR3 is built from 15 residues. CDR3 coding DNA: TGTGCCAGCAGCTCCAGGGGTTTAAGCAATCAGCCCCAGCATTTT. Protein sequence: CASSSRGLSNQPQHF.

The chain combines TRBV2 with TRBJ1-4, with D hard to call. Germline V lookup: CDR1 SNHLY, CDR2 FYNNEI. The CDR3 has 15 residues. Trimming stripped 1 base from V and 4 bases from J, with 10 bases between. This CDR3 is CASSEGASSNEKLFF. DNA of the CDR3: TGTGCCAGCAGTGAAGGGGCCAGTAGTAATGAAAAACTGTTTTTT.

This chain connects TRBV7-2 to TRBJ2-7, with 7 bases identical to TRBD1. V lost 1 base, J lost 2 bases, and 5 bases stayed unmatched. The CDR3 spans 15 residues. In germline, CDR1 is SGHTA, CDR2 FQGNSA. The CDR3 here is CASSLERTGAYEQYF. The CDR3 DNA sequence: TGTGCCAGCAGCTTAGAAAGGACAGGCGCCTACGAGCAGTACTTC.

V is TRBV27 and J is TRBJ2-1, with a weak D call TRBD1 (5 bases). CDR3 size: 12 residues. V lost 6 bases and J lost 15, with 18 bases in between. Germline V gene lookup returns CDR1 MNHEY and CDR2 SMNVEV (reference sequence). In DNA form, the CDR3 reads TGTGCCAGCAGCCACCCTGGGGCTAGTGCGTTCTTC. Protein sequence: CASSHPGASAFF.

The CDR3, as DNA: TGTGCCAGCAGCTTAGGCGGGGGGGCCGTAGCCAACATTCAGTACTTC. This sequence encodes CASSLGGGAVANIQYF. The V and J genes are TRBV7-2 and TRBJ2-4; TRBD2 matches at 9 bases. The CDR3 sequence is 16 residues long. V lost 1 base and J lost 7; bases outside the gene matches: 8. Germline assignment: CDR1 SGHTA and CDR2 FQGNSA.

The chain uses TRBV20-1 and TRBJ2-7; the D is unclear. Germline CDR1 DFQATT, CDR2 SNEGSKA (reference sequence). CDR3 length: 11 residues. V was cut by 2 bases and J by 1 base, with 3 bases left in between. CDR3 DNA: TGCAGTGCTAGATTATCCTACGAGCAGTACTTC. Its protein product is CSARLSYEQYF.

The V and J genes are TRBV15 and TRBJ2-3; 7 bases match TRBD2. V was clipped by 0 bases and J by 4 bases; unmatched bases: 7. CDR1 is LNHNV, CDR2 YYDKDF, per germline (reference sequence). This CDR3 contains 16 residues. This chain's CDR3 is CATSRDLGGGSDTQYF. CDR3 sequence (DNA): TGTGCCACCAGCAGAGATCTCGGGGGAGGGTCAGATACGCAGTATTTT.

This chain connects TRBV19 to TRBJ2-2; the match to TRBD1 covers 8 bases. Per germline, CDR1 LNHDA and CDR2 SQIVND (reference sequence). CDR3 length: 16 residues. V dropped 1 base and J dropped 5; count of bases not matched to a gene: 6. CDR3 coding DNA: TGTGCCAGTAGTATAGGACAGGGGTCTTGGACCGGGGAGCTGTTTTTT. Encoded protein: CASSIGQGSWTGELFF. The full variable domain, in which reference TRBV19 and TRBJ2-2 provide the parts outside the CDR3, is DGGITQSPKYLFRKEGQNVTLSCEQNLNHDAMYWYRQDPGQGLRLIYYSQIVNDFQKGDIAEGYSVSREKKESFPLTVTSAQKNPTAFYLCASSIGQGSWTGELFFGEGSRLTVL.

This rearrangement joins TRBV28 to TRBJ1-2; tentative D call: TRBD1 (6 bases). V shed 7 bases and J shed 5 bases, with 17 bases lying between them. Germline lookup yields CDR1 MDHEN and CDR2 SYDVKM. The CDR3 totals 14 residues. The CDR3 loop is CASTGQINMYGYTF. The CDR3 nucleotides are TGTGCCAGCACCGGACAGATTAATATGTATGGCTACACCTTC.

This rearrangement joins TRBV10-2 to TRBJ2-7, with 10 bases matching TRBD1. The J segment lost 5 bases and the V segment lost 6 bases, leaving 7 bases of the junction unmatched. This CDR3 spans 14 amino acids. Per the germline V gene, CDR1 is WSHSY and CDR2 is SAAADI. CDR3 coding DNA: TGCGCCAGCAGACAGACAGGGGGCAGCGACGAGCAGTACTTC. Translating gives CASRQTGGSDEQYF.

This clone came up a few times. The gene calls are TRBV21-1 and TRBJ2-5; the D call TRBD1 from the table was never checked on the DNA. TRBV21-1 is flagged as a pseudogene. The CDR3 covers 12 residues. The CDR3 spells CASSKGAETQYF. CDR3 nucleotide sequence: TGTGCCAGCAGCAAAGGGGCGGAGACCCAGTACTTC.

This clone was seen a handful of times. CDR3 protein: CASSQGPGLANVLTF. As DNA, the CDR3 is TGTGCCAGCAGCCAAGGCCCAGGATTGGCCAACGTCCTGACTTTC. This chain uses TRBV14 with TRBJ2-6; D remains unclear. This CDR3 contains 15 residues. V lost 1 base to trimming and J lost 6 bases, with 10 bases between them. Looked up from germline, CDR1 is SGHDN and CDR2 is FVKESK.

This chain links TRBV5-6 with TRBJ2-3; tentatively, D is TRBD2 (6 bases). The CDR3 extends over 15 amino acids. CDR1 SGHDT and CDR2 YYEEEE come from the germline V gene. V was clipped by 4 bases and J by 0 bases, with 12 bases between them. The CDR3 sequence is CASSPGTLSTDTQYF. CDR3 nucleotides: TGTGCCAGCAGCCCCGGGACTCTTAGCACAGATACGCAGTATTTT. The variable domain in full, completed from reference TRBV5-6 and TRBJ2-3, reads DAGVTQSPTHLIKTRGQQVTLRCSPKSGHDTVSWYQQALGQGPQFIFQYYEEEERQRGNFPDRFSGHQFPNYSSELNVNALLLGDSALYLCASSPGTLSTDTQYFGPGTRLTVL.

CDR3 protein: CASSIPEGNTKNIQYF. DNA for the CDR3: TGTGCCAGTAGTATCCCAGAGGGCAACACCAAAAACATTCAGTACTTC. The chain links TRBV19 to TRBJ2-4; weak D call: TRBD2 (5 bases). There are 16 residues in the CDR3. Germline V gene sequence: CDR1 LNHDA, CDR2 SQIVND (reference sequence). V lost 3 bases and J lost 2, with 14 bases in between.

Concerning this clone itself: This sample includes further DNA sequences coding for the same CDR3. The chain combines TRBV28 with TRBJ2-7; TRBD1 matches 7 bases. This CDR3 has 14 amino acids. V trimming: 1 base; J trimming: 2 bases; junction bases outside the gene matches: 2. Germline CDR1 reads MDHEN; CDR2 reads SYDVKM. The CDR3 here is CASSLYRGPYEQYF. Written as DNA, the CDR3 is TGTGCCAGCAGTTTATATAGGGGGCCCTACGAGCAGTACTTC.

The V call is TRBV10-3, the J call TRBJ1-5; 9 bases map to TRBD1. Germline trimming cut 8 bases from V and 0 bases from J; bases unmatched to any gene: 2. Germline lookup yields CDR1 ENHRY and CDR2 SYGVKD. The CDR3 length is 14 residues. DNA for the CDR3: TGTGCCATCGGACAGGGGAATAGCAATCAGCCCCAGCATTTT. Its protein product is CAIGQGNSNQPQHF.

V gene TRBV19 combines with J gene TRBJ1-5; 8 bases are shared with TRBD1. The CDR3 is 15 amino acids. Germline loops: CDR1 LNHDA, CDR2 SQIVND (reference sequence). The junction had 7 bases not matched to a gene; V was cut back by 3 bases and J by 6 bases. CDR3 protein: CASSIVTGGGQPQHF. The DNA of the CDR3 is TGTGCCAGTAGTATCGTAACAGGGGGGGGTCAGCCCCAGCATTTT.

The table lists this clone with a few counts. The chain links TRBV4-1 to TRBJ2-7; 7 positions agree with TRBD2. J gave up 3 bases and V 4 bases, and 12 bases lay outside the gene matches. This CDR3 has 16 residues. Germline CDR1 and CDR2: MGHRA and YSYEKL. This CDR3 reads CASSPGGRTSGYEQYF. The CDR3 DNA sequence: TGCGCCAGCAGCCCCGGAGGGAGGACTAGTGGCTACGAGCAGTACTTC.

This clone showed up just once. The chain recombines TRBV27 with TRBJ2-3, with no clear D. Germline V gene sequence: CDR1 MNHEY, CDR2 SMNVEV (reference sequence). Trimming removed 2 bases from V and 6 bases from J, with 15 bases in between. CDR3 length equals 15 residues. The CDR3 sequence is CASSLTVALPDTQYF. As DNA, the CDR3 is TGTGCCAGCAGTTTAACCGTAGCTCTCCCCGATACGCAGTATTTT.

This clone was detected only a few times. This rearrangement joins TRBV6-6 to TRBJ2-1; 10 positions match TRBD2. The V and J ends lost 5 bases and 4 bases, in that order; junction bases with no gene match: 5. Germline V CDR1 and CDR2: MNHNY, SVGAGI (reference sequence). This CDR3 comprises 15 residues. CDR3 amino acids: CASSQSGRDYNEQFF. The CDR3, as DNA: TGTGCCAGCAGTCAGAGCGGGAGGGATTACAATGAGCAGTTCTTC.

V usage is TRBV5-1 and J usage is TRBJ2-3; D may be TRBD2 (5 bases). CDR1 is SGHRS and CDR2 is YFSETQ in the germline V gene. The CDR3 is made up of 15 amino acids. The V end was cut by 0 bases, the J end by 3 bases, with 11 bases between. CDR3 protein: CASSLAASSTDTQYF. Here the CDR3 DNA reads TGCGCCAGCAGCTTGGCGGCTAGCAGTACAGATACGCAGTATTTT.

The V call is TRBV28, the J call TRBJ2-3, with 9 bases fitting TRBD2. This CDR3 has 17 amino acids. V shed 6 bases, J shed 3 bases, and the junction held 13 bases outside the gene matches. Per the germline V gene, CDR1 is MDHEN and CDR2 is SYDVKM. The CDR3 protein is CASRPLSLAGATDTQYF. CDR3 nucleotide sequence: TGTGCCAGCAGACCGCTTTCCTTAGCGGGGGCGACAGATACGCAGTATTTT.

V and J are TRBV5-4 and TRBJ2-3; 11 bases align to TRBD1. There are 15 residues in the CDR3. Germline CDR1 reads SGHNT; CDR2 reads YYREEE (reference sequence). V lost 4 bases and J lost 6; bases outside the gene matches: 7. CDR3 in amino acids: CASSGRDRGTDTQYF. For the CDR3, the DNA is TGTGCCAGCAGCGGGCGGGACAGGGGGACGGATACGCAGTATTTT.

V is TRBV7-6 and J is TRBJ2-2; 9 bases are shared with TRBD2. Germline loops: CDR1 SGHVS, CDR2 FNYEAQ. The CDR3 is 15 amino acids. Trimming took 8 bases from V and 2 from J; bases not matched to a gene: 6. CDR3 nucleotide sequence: TGTGCCAGCGGGGCGCGGGGGGGCAACACCGGGGAGCTGTTTTTT. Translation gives CASGARGGNTGELFF.

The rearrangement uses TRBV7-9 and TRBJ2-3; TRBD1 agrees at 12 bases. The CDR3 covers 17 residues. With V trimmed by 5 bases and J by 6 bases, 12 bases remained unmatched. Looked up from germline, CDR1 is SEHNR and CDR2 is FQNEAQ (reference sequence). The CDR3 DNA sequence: TGTGCCAGCAGCCGAAATTGGGGACAGGGGGCAAAGGATACGCAGTATTTT. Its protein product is CASSRNWGQGAKDTQYF.

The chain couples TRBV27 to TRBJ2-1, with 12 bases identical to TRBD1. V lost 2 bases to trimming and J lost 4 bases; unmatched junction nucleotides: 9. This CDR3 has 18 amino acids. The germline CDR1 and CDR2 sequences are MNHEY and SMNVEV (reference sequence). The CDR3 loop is CASSLRGQGAVGYNEQFF. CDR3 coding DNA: TGTGCCAGCAGTTTAAGGGGACAGGGGGCAGTGGGGTACAATGAGCAGTTCTTC.

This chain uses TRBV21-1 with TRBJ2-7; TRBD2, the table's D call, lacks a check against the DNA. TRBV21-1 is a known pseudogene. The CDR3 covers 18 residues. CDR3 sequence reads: CASSNAQTSVPLSYEQYF. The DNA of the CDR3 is TGTGCCAGCAGCAACGCCCAAACTAGCGTGCCCTTATCCTACGAGCAGTACTTC.